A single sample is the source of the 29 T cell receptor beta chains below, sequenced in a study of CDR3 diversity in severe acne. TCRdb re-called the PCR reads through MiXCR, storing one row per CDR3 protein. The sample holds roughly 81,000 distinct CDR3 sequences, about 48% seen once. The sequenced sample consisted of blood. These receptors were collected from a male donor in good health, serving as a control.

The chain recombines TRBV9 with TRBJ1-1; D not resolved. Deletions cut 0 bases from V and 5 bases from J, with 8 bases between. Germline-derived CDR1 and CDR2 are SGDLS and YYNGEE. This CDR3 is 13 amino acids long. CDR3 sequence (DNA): TGTGCCAGCAGCGTAGGGGGTAGGACTGAAGCTTTCTTT. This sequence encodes CASSVGGRTEAFF.

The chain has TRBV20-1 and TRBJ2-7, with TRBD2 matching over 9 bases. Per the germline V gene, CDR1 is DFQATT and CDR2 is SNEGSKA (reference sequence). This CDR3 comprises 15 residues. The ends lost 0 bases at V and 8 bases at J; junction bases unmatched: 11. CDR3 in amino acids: CSARDGLAGTLKQYF. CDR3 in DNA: TGCAGTGCTAGAGATGGGCTAGCGGGGACCTTGAAGCAGTACTTC.

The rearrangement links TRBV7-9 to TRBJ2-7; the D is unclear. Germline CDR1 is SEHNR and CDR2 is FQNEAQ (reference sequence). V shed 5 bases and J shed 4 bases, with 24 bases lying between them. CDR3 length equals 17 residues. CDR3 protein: CASSRLGRRPLGYEQYF. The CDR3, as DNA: TGTGCCAGCAGCCGCCTCGGACGCCGCCCCTTGGGTTACGAGCAGTACTTC. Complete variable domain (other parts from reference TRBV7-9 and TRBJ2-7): DTGVSQNPRHKITKRGQNVTFRCDPISEHNRLYWYRQTLGQGPEFLTYFQNEAQLEKSRLLSDRFSAERPKGSFSTLEIQRTEQGDSAMYLCASSRLGRRPLGYEQYFGPGTRLTVT.

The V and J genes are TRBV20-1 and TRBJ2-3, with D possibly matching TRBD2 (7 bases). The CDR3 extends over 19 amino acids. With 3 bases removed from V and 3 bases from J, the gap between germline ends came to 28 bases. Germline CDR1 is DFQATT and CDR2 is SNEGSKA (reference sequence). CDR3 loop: CSASSSGTGPGGTTDTQYF. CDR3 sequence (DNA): TGCAGTGCTAGTTCCAGCGGGACCGGGCCCGGGGGGACAACAGATACGCAGTATTTT.

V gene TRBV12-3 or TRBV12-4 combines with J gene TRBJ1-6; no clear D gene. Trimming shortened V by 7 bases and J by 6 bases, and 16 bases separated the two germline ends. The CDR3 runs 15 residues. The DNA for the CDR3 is TGTGCCAGCACCCCCAGGTTGAGGGCTAATTCACCCCTCCACTTT. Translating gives CASTPRLRANSPLHF.

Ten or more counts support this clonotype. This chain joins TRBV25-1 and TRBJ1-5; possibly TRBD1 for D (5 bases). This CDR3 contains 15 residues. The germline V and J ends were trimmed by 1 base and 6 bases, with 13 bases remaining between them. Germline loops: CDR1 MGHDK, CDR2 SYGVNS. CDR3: CASSESTGSGQPQHF. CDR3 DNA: TGTGCCAGCAGTGAATCAACAGGCTCGGGTCAGCCCCAGCATTTT.

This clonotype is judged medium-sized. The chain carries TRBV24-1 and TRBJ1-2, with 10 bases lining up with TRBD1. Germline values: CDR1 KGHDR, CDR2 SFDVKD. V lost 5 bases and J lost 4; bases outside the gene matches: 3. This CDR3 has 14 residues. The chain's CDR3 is CATSGQGASYGYTF. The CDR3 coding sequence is TGTGCCACCAGTGGACAGGGGGCGAGCTATGGCTACACCTTC.

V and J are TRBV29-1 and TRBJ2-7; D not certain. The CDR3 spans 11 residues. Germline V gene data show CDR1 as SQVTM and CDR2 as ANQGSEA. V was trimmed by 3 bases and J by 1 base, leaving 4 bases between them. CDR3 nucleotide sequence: TGCAGCGTTGAGCGGTCCTACGAGCAGTACTTC. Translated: CSVERSYEQYF.

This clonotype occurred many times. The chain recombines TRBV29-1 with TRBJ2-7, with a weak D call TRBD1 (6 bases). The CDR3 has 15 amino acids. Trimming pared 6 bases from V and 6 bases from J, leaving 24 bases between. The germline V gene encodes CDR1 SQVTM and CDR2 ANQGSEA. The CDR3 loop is CSVAEPGDPPREQYF. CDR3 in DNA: TGCAGCGTGGCCGAACCAGGGGATCCCCCTCGCGAGCAGTACTTC.

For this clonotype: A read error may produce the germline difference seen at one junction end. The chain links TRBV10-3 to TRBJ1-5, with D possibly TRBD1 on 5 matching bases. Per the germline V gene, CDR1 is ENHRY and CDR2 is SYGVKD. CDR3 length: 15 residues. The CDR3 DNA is TGTGCCAGCAGTGCTCAGATGGGGGGAAGGCAGCCCCAGCATTTT. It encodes CASSAQMGGRQPQHF.

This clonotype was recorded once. This CDR3 is CASSFGRMETQYF. The CDR3 region has the DNA TGTGCCAGCAGTTTCGGACGAATGGAGACCCAGTACTTC. The chain carries TRBV12-3 or TRBV12-4 and TRBJ2-5; the D is unclear. V shed 3 bases and J shed 5 bases, with 10 bases lying between them. This CDR3 is built from 13 residues.

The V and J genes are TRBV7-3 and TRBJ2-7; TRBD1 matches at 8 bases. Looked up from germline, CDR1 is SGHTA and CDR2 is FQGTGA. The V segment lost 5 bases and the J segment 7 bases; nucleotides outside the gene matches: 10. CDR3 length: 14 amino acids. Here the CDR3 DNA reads TGTGCCAGCAGCCAAGAGCAGGGGGCAAAAGAGCAGTACTTC. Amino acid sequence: CASSQEQGAKEQYF.

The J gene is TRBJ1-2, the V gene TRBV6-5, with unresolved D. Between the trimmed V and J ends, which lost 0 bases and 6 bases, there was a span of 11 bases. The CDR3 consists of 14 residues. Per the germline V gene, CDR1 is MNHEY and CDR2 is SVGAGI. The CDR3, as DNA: TGTGCCAGCAGTTACTCTAGGTTAGGGAATGGCTACACCTTC. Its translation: CASSYSRLGNGYTF.

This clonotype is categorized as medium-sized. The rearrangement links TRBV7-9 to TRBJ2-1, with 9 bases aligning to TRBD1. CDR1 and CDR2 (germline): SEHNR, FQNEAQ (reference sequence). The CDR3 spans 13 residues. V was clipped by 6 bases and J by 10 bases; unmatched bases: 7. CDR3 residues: CASRPTDRGEQFF. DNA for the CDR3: TGTGCCAGCAGACCCACTGACAGGGGGGAGCAGTTCTTC.

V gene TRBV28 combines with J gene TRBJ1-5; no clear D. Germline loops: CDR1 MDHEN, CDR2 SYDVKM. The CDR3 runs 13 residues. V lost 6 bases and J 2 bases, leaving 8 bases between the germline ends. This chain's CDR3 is CASRRGGNQPQHF. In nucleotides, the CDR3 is TGTGCCAGCAGGCGGGGAGGCAATCAGCCCCAGCATTTT.

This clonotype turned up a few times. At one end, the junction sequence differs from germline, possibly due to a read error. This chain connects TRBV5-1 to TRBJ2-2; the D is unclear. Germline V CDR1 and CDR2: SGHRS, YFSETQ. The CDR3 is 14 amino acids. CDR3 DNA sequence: TGTGCCAGCAGCTTGGTTTCCGACACCGGGGAGCTGTTTTTT. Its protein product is CASSLVSDTGELFF.

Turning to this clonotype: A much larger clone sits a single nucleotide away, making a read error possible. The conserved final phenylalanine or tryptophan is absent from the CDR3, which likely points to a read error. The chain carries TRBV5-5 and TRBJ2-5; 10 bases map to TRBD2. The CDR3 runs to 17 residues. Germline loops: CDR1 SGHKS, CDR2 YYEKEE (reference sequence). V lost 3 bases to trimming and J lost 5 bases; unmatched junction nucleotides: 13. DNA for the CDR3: TGTGCCAGCAGCTCTGGAGGGCTAGCGGGAGCGGGGGAGACCCAGTACCTC. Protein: CASSSGGLAGAGETQYL.

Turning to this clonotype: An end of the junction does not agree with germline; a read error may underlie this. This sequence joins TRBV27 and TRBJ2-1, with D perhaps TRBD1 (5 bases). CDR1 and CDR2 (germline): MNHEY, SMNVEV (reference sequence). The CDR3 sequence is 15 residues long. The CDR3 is CASSSDTGSSNEQFF. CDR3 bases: TGTGCCAGCAGTTCGGATACAGGTTCCTCCAATGAGCAGTTCTTC.

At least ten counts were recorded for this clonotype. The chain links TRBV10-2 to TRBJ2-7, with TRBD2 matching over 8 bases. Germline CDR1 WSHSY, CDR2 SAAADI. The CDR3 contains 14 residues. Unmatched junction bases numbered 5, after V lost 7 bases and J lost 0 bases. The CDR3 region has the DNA TGCGCCAGCACCACTAGCGGAAGCTCCTACGAGCAGTACTTC. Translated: CASTTSGSSYEQYF.

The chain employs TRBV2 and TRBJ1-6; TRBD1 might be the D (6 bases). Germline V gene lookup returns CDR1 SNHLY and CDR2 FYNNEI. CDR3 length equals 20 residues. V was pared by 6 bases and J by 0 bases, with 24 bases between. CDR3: CASRREQGLLGSSYNSPLHF. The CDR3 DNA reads TGTGCCAGCAGACGCGAACAGGGACTCCTGGGAAGCTCCTATAATTCACCCCTCCACTTT. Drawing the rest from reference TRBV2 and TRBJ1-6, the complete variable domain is EPEVTQTPSHQVTQMGQEVILRCVPISNHLYFYWYRQILGQKVEFLVSFYNNEISEKSEIFDDQFSVERPDGSNFTLKIRSTKLEDSAMYFCASRREQGLLGSSYNSPLHFGNGTRLTVT.

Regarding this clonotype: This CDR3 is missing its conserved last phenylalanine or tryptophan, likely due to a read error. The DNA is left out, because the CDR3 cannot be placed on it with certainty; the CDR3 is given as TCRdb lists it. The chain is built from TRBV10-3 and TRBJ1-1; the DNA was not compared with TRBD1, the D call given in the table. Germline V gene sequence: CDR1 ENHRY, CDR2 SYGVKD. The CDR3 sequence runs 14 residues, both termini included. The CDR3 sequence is CAIAPRGMNTEASP.

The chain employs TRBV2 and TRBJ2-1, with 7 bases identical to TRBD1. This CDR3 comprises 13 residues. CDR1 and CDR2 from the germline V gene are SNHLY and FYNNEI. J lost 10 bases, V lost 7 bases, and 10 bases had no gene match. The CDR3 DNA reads TGTGCCAGCAAGCTGACAGGGACCGGGGAGCAGTTCTTC. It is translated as CASKLTGTGEQFF.

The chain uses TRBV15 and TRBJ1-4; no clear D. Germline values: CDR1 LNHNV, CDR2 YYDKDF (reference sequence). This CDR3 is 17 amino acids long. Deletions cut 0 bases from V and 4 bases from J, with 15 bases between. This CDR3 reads CATSRDESGRYNEKLFF. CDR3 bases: TGTGCCACCAGCAGAGATGAATCCGGACGGTATAATGAAAAACTGTTTTTT.

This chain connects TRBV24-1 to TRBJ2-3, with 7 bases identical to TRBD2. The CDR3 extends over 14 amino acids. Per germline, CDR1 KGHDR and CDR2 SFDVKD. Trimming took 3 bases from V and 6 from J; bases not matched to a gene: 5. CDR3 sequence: CATSDPGRGDTQYF. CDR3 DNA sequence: TGTGCCACCAGTGATCCAGGGCGGGGGGATACGCAGTATTTT.

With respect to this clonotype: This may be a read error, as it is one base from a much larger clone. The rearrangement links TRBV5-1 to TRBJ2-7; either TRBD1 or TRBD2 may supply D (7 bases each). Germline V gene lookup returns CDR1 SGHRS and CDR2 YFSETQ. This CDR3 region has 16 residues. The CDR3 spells CAGSGVGGQFAYEQYF. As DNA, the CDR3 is TGCGCCGGCAGCGGGGTAGGGGGACAGTTCGCCTACGAGCAGTACTTC.

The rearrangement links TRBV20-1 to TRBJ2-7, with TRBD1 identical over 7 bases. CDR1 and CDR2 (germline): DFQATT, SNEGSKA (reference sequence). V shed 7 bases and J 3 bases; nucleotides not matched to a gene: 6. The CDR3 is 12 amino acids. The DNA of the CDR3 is TGCAGTGTTAGGGACAGTAGCTACGAGCAGTACTTC. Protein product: CSVRDSSYEQYF.

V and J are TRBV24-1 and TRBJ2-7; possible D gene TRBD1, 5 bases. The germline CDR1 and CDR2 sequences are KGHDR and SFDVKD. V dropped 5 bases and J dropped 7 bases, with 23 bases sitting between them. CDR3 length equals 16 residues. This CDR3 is CATSGPIRVPGDEQYF. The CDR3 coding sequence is TGTGCCACCAGTGGTCCTATCAGGGTCCCAGGAGATGAGCAGTACTTC.

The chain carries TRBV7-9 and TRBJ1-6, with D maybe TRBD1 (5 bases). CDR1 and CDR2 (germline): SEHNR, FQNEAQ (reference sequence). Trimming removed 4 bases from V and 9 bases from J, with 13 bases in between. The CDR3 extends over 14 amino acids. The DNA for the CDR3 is TGTGCCAGCAGCTCCGCTGGGGGTGGTTCACCCCTCCACTTT. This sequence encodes CASSSAGGGSPLHF.

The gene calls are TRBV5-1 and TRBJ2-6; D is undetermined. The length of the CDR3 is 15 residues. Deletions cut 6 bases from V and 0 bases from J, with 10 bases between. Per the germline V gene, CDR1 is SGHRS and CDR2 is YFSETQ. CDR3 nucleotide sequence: TGCGCCAGCACGGACGGAATCTCTGGGGCCAACGTCCTGACTTTC. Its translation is CASTDGISGANVLTF. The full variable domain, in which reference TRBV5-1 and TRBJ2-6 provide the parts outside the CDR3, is KAGVTQTPRYLIKTRGQQVTLSCSPISGHRSVSWYQQTPGQGLQFLFEYFSETQRNKGNFPGRFSGRQFSNSRSEMNVSTLELGDSALYLCASTDGISGANVLTFGAGSRLTVL.